Presented here are 8 T cell receptor beta chains from one specimen sequenced in a study of blood T cell repertoires in COVID-19. Sequencing was performed with immunoSEQ multiplex PCR; in TCRdb, only in-frame clones are kept and a portion is missing. The sample carries around 500,000 clones, roughly nine tenths recorded once. The source material was PBMCs or T cells enriched from blood (not recorded which). Receptors originate from a woman in her sixties who had recovered from COVID-19.

The rearrangement joins TRBV11-3 to TRBJ1-1, with D perhaps matching TRBD1 (6 bases). Trimming pared 1 base from V and 6 bases from J, leaving 15 bases between. CDR1 is SGHNT, CDR2 YENEEA, per germline. The CDR3 consists of 15 residues. CDR3 DNA: TGTGCCAGCAGCTTAGTTGGGGACACCTCGGCTGAAGCTTTCTTT. Amino acid sequence: CASSLVGDTSAEAFF.

This clone was detected only a few times. The chain couples TRBV6-2 or TRBV6-3 to TRBJ2-2; perhaps TRBD1 as D (6 bases). Germline V gene lookup returns CDR1 MNHEY and CDR2 SVGEGT. CDR3 length: 16 amino acids. V lost 0 bases to trimming and J lost 0 bases, with 8 bases between them. The CDR3 DNA reads as TGTGCCAGCAGTTACTCTTCAGGGGCGAACACCGGGGAGCTGTTTTTT. It encodes CASSYSSGANTGELFF.

This chain links TRBV24-1 with TRBJ2-7; D is unclear. The V gene's germline CDR1 is KGHDR and CDR2 SFDVKD. V shed 5 bases and J shed 2 bases, with 9 bases lying between them. The length of the CDR3 is 13 residues. CDR3 in amino acids: CATSGSPPYEQYV. The CDR3 bases are TGTGCCACCAGTGGCAGTCCCCCCTACGAGCAGTACGTC.

The V gene is TRBV4-2, the J gene TRBJ1-1, with a possible D match to TRBD1 (6 bases). Germline V gives CDR1 LGHNA, CDR2 YNFKEQ. CDR3 length: 14 residues. Between the trimmed V and J ends, which lost 0 bases and 3 bases, there was a span of 8 bases. CDR3 nucleotide sequence: TGTGCCAGCAGCCAAGACGCAGGGGACACTGAAGCTTTCTTT. It codes for CASSQDAGDTEAFF.

The rearrangement uses TRBV4-1 and TRBJ2-7; TRBD1 agrees at 7 bases. V dropped 4 bases and J dropped 5; count of bases not matched to a gene: 5. Germline V gene data show CDR1 as MGHRA and CDR2 as YSYEKL. This CDR3 is 13 amino acids long. In DNA, the CDR3 is TGCGCCAGCAGCCCGGGACAGTTAAACGAGCAGTACTTC. The encoded protein is CASSPGQLNEQYF.

The chain carries TRBV7-2 and TRBJ1-3; tentatively, D is TRBD1 (6 bases). The V end was cut by 5 bases, the J end by 3 bases, with 14 bases between. CDR1 SGHTA and CDR2 FQGNSA come from the germline V gene. The CDR3 length is 15 residues. Here the CDR3 reads CASSTYTGFGNTIYF. CDR3 coding DNA: TGTGCCAGCAGCACCTACACAGGGTTTGGAAACACCATATATTTT.

In DNA, the CDR3 is TGTGCCAGCAGCTCACCCCTAGGGGGTGAGCAGTTCTTC. Amino acid sequence: CASSSPLGGEQFF. The chain carries TRBV4-2 and TRBJ2-1; D is perhaps TRBD1 (6 bases). The germline CDR1 and CDR2 sequences are LGHNA and YNFKEQ. The CDR3 covers 13 residues. V dropped 5 bases and J dropped 9 bases, with 14 bases sitting between them.

In this sample, this clone turned up once. The V gene is TRBV11-2, the J gene TRBJ2-2, with D maybe TRBD1 (6 bases). The CDR3 runs 15 residues. Deletions cut 2 bases from V and 3 bases from J, with 10 bases between. The germline V gene has CDR1 SGHAT and CDR2 FQNNGV. CDR3 loop: CASSLLNRDTGELFF. The DNA of the CDR3 is TGTGCCAGCAGCTTACTGAACAGGGACACCGGGGAGCTGTTTTTT.